Following are 21 T cell receptor beta chains from one sample sequenced in a study of T cell responses to AZD1222 COVID-19 vaccine. Repertoires were generated with immunoSEQ multiplex PCR, while TCRdb's copy carries only in-frame clones and drops some. Of about 170,000 clones detected, roughly 87% appear once; the ten largest clones hold 0.95% to 1.1%. The sequencing here drew on peripheral blood, taken 28 days after the second AZD1222 dose. Receptors originate from an adult who received the AZD1222 COVID-19 vaccine.

The chain has TRBV3-1 (or the pseudogene TRBV3-2) and TRBJ1-2; D call uncertain. Per the germline V gene, CDR1 is LGHDT and CDR2 is YNNKEL (reference sequence). V was trimmed by 1 base and J by 5 bases, leaving 11 bases between them. The CDR3 covers 14 residues. The CDR3 coding sequence is TGTGCCAGCAGCCAAGTCGACGGATCTTATGGCTACACCTTC. Encoded protein: CASSQVDGSYGYTF.

V usage is TRBV6-2 or TRBV6-3 and J usage is TRBJ2-1; 8 bases line up with TRBD2. Germline V gene sequence: CDR1 MNHEY, CDR2 SVGEGT. V dropped 5 bases and J dropped 7; count of bases not matched to a gene: 10. The CDR3 sequence is 15 residues long. The CDR3 loop reads CASSQRGGLVNEQFF. The CDR3 DNA sequence: TGTGCCAGCAGTCAACGGGGGGGGCTGGTTAATGAGCAGTTCTTC.

The chain links TRBV6-5 to TRBJ1-3; 7 nucleotides match TRBD1. From germline, CDR1 is MNHEY and CDR2 SVGAGI. The V and J ends lost 6 bases and 0 bases, in that order; junction bases with no gene match: 5. This CDR3 contains 15 residues. The CDR3 nucleotides read TGTGCCAGCAGCTGGGGACAGTCCTCTGGAAACACCATATATTTT. It encodes CASSWGQSSGNTIYF.

The rearrangement joins TRBV5-6 to TRBJ1-4; 8 bases are a match to TRBD1. Germline CDR1 and CDR2: SGHDT and YYEEEE. The V segment lost 4 bases and the J segment 11 bases; nucleotides outside the gene matches: 13. The CDR3 loop spans 15 amino acids. CDR3 coding DNA: TGTGCCAGCAGCGTGGGACAGGTGCTAACTATGAAACTGTTTTTT. Translating it yields CASSVGQVLTMKLFF.

This clone occurred once. The chain links TRBV2 to TRBJ2-7; 9 bases are shared with TRBD1. V gave up 6 bases and J gave up 4 bases; unmatched junction bases: 7. This CDR3 is built from 14 residues. Germline V lookup: CDR1 SNHLY, CDR2 FYNNEI. The CDR3 region is CASSKDRGGYEQYF. The CDR3, as DNA: TGTGCCAGCAGCAAGGACAGGGGTGGGTACGAGCAGTACTTC.

The genes are TRBV6-5 and TRBJ1-1; D may be TRBD1 (5 bases). V shed 6 bases and J shed 1 base, with 9 bases lying between them. This CDR3 is 13 amino acids long. Germline assignment: CDR1 MNHEY and CDR2 SVGAGI. The CDR3 nucleotides read TGTGCCAGCAGCTACGGGACGAACACTGAAGCTTTCTTT. The encoded protein is CASSYGTNTEAFF.

The rearrangement joins TRBV6-4 to TRBJ2-3; D may be TRBD2 (6 bases). The CDR3 runs to 16 residues. Germline values: CDR1 MRHNA, CDR2 SNTAGT. V lost 7 bases and J lost 3, with 20 bases in between. The CDR3 bases are TGTGCCAGCATATTCCCGACTGTCGCGGGAACAGATACGCAGTATTTT. It specifies CASIFPTVAGTDTQYF.

The rearrangement links TRBV6-5 to TRBJ2-7, with no clear D. Trimming pared 6 bases from V and 0 bases from J, leaving 12 bases between. This CDR3 contains 14 residues. Germline values: CDR1 MNHEY, CDR2 SVGAGI. The CDR3 loop reads CASSRQGLSYEQYF. DNA for the CDR3: TGTGCCAGCAGCCGACAAGGGCTCTCCTACGAGCAGTACTTC.

The chain recombines TRBV3-1 (or the pseudogene TRBV3-2) with TRBJ1-5, with D possibly matching TRBD1 (6 bases). The CDR3 runs to 14 residues. Trimming removed 0 bases at V and 6 bases at J, with 9 bases between. Germline assignment: CDR1 LGHDT and CDR2 YNNKEL (reference sequence). DNA for the CDR3: TGTGCCAGCAGCCAAGATAAGGGGGGTCAGCCCCAGCATTTT. It translates to CASSQDKGGQPQHF.

The chain links TRBV5-6 to TRBJ2-3; D may be TRBD1 (6 bases). This CDR3 contains 18 residues. Germline V CDR1 and CDR2: SGHDT, YYEEEE. V was trimmed by 2 bases and J by 2 bases, leaving 21 bases between them. As DNA, the CDR3 is TGTGCCAGCAGCTTCGGGACAAGTCTGGGTGGGCCCACAGATACGCAGTATTTT. It codes for CASSFGTSLGGPTDTQYF.

V gene TRBV6-6 combines with J gene TRBJ2-7, with 10 bases fitting TRBD2. There are 13 residues in the CDR3. V shed 8 bases and J 4 bases; nucleotides not matched to a gene: 5. From germline, CDR1 is MNHNY and CDR2 SVGAGI (reference sequence). CDR3 amino acids: CASRAGGAYEQYF. The DNA for the CDR3 is TGTGCCAGCCGAGCGGGGGGGGCTTACGAGCAGTACTTC.

This chain joins TRBV6-2 or TRBV6-3 and TRBJ2-1; D may be TRBD1 or TRBD2 (6 bases each). The CDR3 loop spans 13 amino acids. Trimming took off 7 bases at V and 8 bases at J, with 15 bases between the two ends. CDR1 and CDR2 (germline): MNHEY, SVGEGT. CDR3: CASNPGGPDEQFF. CDR3 DNA sequence: TGTGCCAGCAACCCCGGGGGCCCGGATGAGCAGTTCTTC.

The chain employs TRBV4-3 and TRBJ2-1; TRBD1 matches at 10 bases. The CDR3 totals 15 residues. Germline V gene data show CDR1 as LGHNA and CDR2 as YSLEER. Germline trimming cut 4 bases from V and 9 bases from J; bases unmatched to any gene: 9. The CDR3 DNA is TGCGCCAGCAGCCCTACCGGGACAGGGGAGGTTGAGCAGTTCTTC. Translating it yields CASSPTGTGEVEQFF.

This sequence joins TRBV21-1 and TRBJ2-5; the D call TRBD1 from the table was never checked on the DNA. TRBV21-1 is given as a pseudogene. This CDR3 has 15 residues. The CDR3 DNA reads TGTGCCAGCACCAAACCTGGGACAGGGCAAGAGACCCAGTACTTC. It encodes CASTKPGTGQETQYF.

The V and J genes are TRBV5-6 and TRBJ1-1, with 11 bases lining up with TRBD1. The CDR3 loop spans 16 amino acids. Germline assignment: CDR1 SGHDT and CDR2 YYEEEE. Trimming at V came to 3 bases and at J to 3 bases, leaving 7 bases not matched to a gene. The CDR3 loop reads CASSYGTGGSDTEAFF. The CDR3 DNA reads TGTGCCAGCAGCTATGGGACAGGGGGATCGGACACTGAAGCTTTCTTT.

This rearrangement joins TRBV6-5 to TRBJ1-2, with D perhaps matching TRBD1 (5 bases). The CDR3 covers 14 residues. Trimming removed 6 bases from V and 8 bases from J, with 19 bases in between. Germline loops: CDR1 MNHEY, CDR2 SVGAGI. In nucleotides, the CDR3 is TGTGCCAGCAGCGACGCGCAGGGCTATTGGGGCTACACCTTC. This sequence encodes CASSDAQGYWGYTF.

J is TRBJ1-2 and V is TRBV6-1; 10 bases map to TRBD1. Germline V lookup: CDR1 MNHNS, CDR2 SASEGT. This CDR3 spans 16 amino acids. The V and J ends lost 4 bases and 4 bases, in that order; junction bases with no gene match: 9. CDR3 region: CASSGQGAYLIYGYTF. The DNA of the CDR3 is TGTGCCAGCAGTGGACAGGGGGCCTACTTGATCTATGGCTACACCTTC.

The rearrangement uses TRBV5-1 and TRBJ2-7, with TRBD1 identical over 7 bases. The CDR3 is made up of 14 amino acids. Germline V gives CDR1 SGHRS, CDR2 YFSETQ. V trimming: 0 bases; J trimming: 3 bases; junction bases outside the gene matches: 3. For the CDR3, the DNA is TGCGCCAGCAGCTTGGATGCAGGGGGCTACGAGCAGTACTTC. It is translated as CASSLDAGGYEQYF.

The chain joins TRBV28 to TRBJ1-6; no clear D. This CDR3 region has 16 residues. CDR1 and CDR2 from the germline V gene are MDHEN and SYDVKM. Trimming removed 8 bases at V and 7 bases at J, with 21 bases between. This CDR3 is CASRPPQGSGNSPLHF. CDR3 in DNA: TGTGCCAGCCGTCCCCCCCAAGGGAGCGGGAATTCACCCCTCCACTTT.

The chain recombines TRBV15 with TRBJ1-1, with D perhaps TRBD1 (5 bases). The CDR3 extends over 15 amino acids. Trimming left V 0 bases short and J 6 bases short, with 14 bases between. CDR1 and CDR2 (germline): LNHNV, YYDKDF (reference sequence). CDR3: CATSREAARDPEAFF. The DNA for the CDR3 is TGTGCCACCAGCAGAGAGGCAGCCAGGGACCCTGAAGCTTTCTTT.

The CDR3 sequence is CSVDVAGTSEQYF. CDR3 nucleotide sequence: TGCAGCGTTGATGTCGCAGGGACCTCCGAGCAGTACTTC. The rearrangement uses TRBV29-1 and TRBJ2-7, with D possibly being TRBD1 or TRBD2 (5 bases each). The CDR3 has 13 residues. The germline V gene encodes CDR1 SQVTM and CDR2 ANQGSEA. V was trimmed by 3 bases and J by 6 bases, leaving 15 bases between them.